The TCR beta chain described here comes from a study of Graves' ophthalmopathy and Graves' hyperthyroidism. Transcripts of RNA were the source for amplifying TCR beta CDR3 regions. The workflow started with a first-round RT-PCR run with HTBI primers and then moved on to a second-round multiplex PCR. TCRdb fed the multiplex PCR reads into MiXCR, producing one record per CDR3 protein. This table has hundreds of thousands of distinct CDR3 sequences, roughly 41% appearing once. Germline CDR1 reads SGHRS; CDR2 reads YFSETQ. V shed 4 bases and J 7 bases; nucleotides not matched to a gene: 8. This CDR3 is built from 16 residues. Study-wide results and limits: Blood also held most thyroid clonotypes expanded above 0.001 frequency.

The sample holds a few counts of this clonotype. The antigen is not known. This sequence was found in an adult man with Graves' ophthalmopathy. What was sequenced was peripheral blood. The chain couples TRBV5-1 to TRBJ2-2, with TRBD1 matching 12 bases. CDR3 amino acids: CASSVGDRGLHGELFF. As DNA, the CDR3 is TGCGCCAGCAGCGTGGGGGACAGGGGGCTGCACGGGGAGCTGTTTTTT.